The clone carrying this T cell receptor beta chain was seen only a few times. This specimen comes from a study of human T cells and chemical hapten exposure. MiXCR, applied by TCRdb to the RACE reads, yields one record per CDR3 protein. The sample has 210,000 or so distinct CDR3 sequences; under 25% are singletons. Time point defined: patch test 3, about 24 weeks after DPC sensitization. Treatment defined: therapeutic diphenylcyclopropenone sensitization with weekly scalp DPC. The V end was cut by 0 bases, the J end by 5 bases, with 15 bases between. The germline V gene encodes CDR1 SQVTM and CDR2 ANQGSEA. The CDR3 contains 15 residues.

The V call is TRBV29-1, the J call TRBJ2-3; D unresolved. Sequenced here: whole blood, sampled in connection with sensitization to the hapten diphenylcyclopropenone (DPC). The receptor was isolated from a woman between 40 and 50 years old with alopecia areata. Some clones in this sample may be carry-over from other donors' samples. CDR3 region: CSVEESLGSGDTQYF. The CDR3 DNA sequence: TGCAGCGTTGAAGAGTCGCTGGGAAGTGGAGATACGCAGTATTTT.